Following are 13 T cell receptor beta chains from one sample sequenced in a study of T cells in women clearing cervical HPV infection. Using immunoSEQ multiplex PCR, the repertoire was profiled, and TCRdb retains in-frame clones only, with some absent. Its listing shows about 23,000 clones. Sequencing was done on a sample of blood buffy coat. Receptor source: a woman between 18 and 70 years old with a cervical HPV16 infection that either progressed to CIN3+ or cleared (not recorded which).

Comments on this clone: The read terminates 3 residues before the CDR3 end, so the remaining end is supplied by the germline J gene. The chain links TRBV10-3 to TRBJ1-1; a possible D gene is TRBD1 (5 bases). This CDR3 is 15 amino acids long. Germline V gene lookup returns CDR1 ENHRY and CDR2 SYGVKD. Between the trimmed V and J ends, which lost 3 bases and 1 base, there was a span of 12 bases. CDR3 amino acids: CAISDPGMPNTEAFF. The sequenced part of the CDR3 DNA is TGTGCCATCAGTGACCCAGGGATGCCGAACACTGAA.

About this clone itself: The CDR3 end is not reached by the read, which stops 3 residues before it; the germline J gene fills it in. J is TRBJ2-2 and V is TRBV19, with D perhaps matching TRBD2 (6 bases). The CDR3 has 16 residues. The germline CDR1 and CDR2 sequences are LNHDA and SQIVND (reference sequence). The V end was cut by 5 bases, the J end by 6 bases, with 19 bases between. The sequenced CDR3 bases are TGTGCCAGTAGTCCCTTGACTAGGGTTGTGGCCGGGGAG. Its protein is CASSPLTRVVAGE. The entire CDR3 is CASSPLTRVVAGELFF.

With respect to this clone: From the germline J gene comes the end of the CDR3, since the read stops 3 residues before it. V is TRBV2 and J is TRBJ2-1; 8 positions agree with TRBD2. V shed 6 bases, J shed 9 bases, and the junction held 10 bases outside the gene matches. The CDR3 sequence is 14 residues long. Germline V gene sequence: CDR1 SNHLY, CDR2 FYNNEI. CDR3 DNA (partial): TGTGCCAGCAGCAAACTAGCGGTGTTGGCTGAG. It encodes CASSKLAVLAE. The entire CDR3 protein is CASSKLAVLAEQFF. The variable domain in full, with the rest retrieved from reference TRBV2 and TRBJ2-1, is EPEVTQTPSHQVTQMGQEVILRCVPISNHLYFYWYRQILGQKVEFLVSFYNNEISEKSEIFDDQFSVERPDGSNFTLKIRSTKLEDSAMYFCASSKLAVLAEQFFGPGTRLTVL.

About this clone: The observed sequence ends 3 residues before the CDR3 terminus, with the missing tail filled in from the germline J gene. This sequence joins TRBV9 and TRBJ2-2; no firm D call. Germline V gives CDR1 SGDLS, CDR2 YYNGEE. Trimming pared 4 bases from V and 2 bases from J, leaving 12 bases between. The CDR3 runs to 15 residues. The CDR3 is CASSLSLLNTGELFF. Incomplete CDR3 DNA: TGTGCCAGCAGCTTAAGCCTACTAAACACCGGGGAG.

Partial CDR3 DNA: TGTGCCAGCAGCTTATGGACAGATCAGCCC. Its protein is CASSLWTDQP. The full CDR3 sequence reads CASSLWTDQPQHF. The chain is built from TRBV11-3 and TRBJ1-5, with D possibly TRBD1 on 6 matching bases. Sequencing ends 3 residues short of the CDR3 end; the germline J gene provides the rest. Between the trimmed V and J ends, which lost 2 bases and 5 bases, there was a span of 7 bases. Germline assignment: CDR1 SGHNT and CDR2 YENEEA. The CDR3 has 13 residues.

On this clone itself: The read ends 3 residues shy of where the CDR3 ends; the end is completed using the germline J gene. V usage is TRBV6-2 or TRBV6-3 and J usage is TRBJ2-7; no reliable D call. The germline V gene encodes CDR1 MNHEY and CDR2 SVGEGT. The CDR3 is 14 residues long. V was clipped by 2 bases and J by 2 bases, with 10 bases between them. This CDR3 reads CASSYEAETYEQYF. The part of the CDR3 DNA that was read is TGTGCCAGCAGTTACGAGGCAGAAACCTACGAG.

In regard to this clone: The CDR3 extends 3 residues past the end of the read, so its final part is completed from the germline J gene. The rearrangement uses TRBV11-3 and TRBJ2-5, with TRBD1 as a possible D gene (6 bases). The V gene's germline CDR1 is SGHNT and CDR2 YENEEA. V lost 1 base to trimming and J lost 4 bases, with 13 bases between them. The CDR3 is made up of 15 amino acids. The CDR3 loop reads CASSLVSGVGETQYF. The covered CDR3 bases are TGTGCCAGCAGCTTAGTATCAGGGGTTGGAGAGACC.

As regards this clone: The CDR3 is cut off 3 residues early in the read; its end comes from the germline J gene. The J gene is TRBJ2-3, the V gene TRBV5-1; the match to TRBD2 covers 12 bases. The CDR3 is 16 residues long. Trimming at V came to 3 bases and at J to 2 bases, leaving 4 bases not matched to a gene. In germline, CDR1 is SGHRS, CDR2 YFSETQ. CDR3 sequence: CASSSGTSGYTDTQYF. Partial CDR3 DNA: TGCGCCAGCAGCTCCGGGACTAGCGGGTACACAGATACG.

Turning to this clone: With the read ending 3 residues before the CDR3 end, the germline J gene is used to fill in that end. V usage is TRBV12-3 or TRBV12-4 and J usage is TRBJ1-6; D is ambiguous. The CDR3 runs to 14 residues. Trimming stripped 7 bases from V and 4 bases from J, with 11 bases between. CDR3 in amino acids: CASTSTQYNSPLHF. Partial CDR3 DNA: TGTGCCAGCACCTCGACACAGTATAATTCACCC.

Turning to this clone: The CDR3 extends 3 residues past the end of the read, so its final part is completed from the germline J gene. The chain carries TRBV15 and TRBJ2-2; 11 bases align to TRBD1. Trimming removed 8 bases from V and 3 bases from J; junction bases left unmatched: 2. This CDR3 region has 14 residues. Germline V lookup: CDR1 LNHNV, CDR2 YYDKDF (reference sequence). The part of the CDR3 DNA that was read is TGTGCCACCCGGACAGGGGGCGACACCGGGGAG. This encodes CATRTGGDTGE. The CDR3 reads in full as CATRTGGDTGELFF.

Comments on this clone: The sequence runs out 3 residues before the end of the CDR3; the remainder is reconstructed from the germline J gene. V is TRBV29-1 and J is TRBJ2-3; a possible D gene is TRBD1 (6 bases). The V end was cut by 7 bases, the J end by 0 bases, with 14 bases between. The CDR3 has 14 amino acids. Germline V gene lookup returns CDR1 SQVTM and CDR2 ANQGSEA. The part of the CDR3 DNA that was read is TGCAGCGCCGCACAGGGTCTTAGCACAGATACG. Translated, it gives CSAAQGLSTDT. The CDR3 reads in full as CSAAQGLSTDTQYF.

Details on this clone: The read ends 3 residues early relative to the CDR3; the germline J gene fills the gap. The genes are TRBV7-2 and TRBJ2-3; tentative D call: TRBD2 (5 bases). Germline V gives CDR1 SGHTA, CDR2 FQGNSA. V shed 5 bases and J shed 6 bases, with 18 bases lying between them. The CDR3 is 15 amino acids. CDR3 DNA, as far as it was read: TGTGCCAGCAGCCCCGGGTCCGGCCGGGGTGATACG. Its translation is CASSPGSGRGDT. The CDR3, in full, reads CASSPGSGRGDTQYF. The whole variable domain, filled in from reference TRBV7-2 and TRBJ2-3, reads GAGVSQSPSNKVTEKGKDVELRCDPISGHTALYWYRQSLGQGLEFLIYFQGNSAPDKSGLPSDRFSAERTGGSVSTLTIQRTQQEDSAVYLCASSPGSGRGDTQYFGPGTRLTVL.

Details on this clone: The CDR3 end falls 3 residues outside the read, so it is completed with the germline J gene. The chain couples TRBV5-6 to TRBJ2-7, with D possibly TRBD1 on 6 matching bases. The CDR3 spans 14 residues. V lost 4 bases, J lost 2 bases, and 13 bases lay in between. The germline gives CDR1 SGHDT, CDR2 YYEEEE. CDR3 bases read: TGTGCCAGCAGCCCGGCGGACAGACCCTACGAG. Amino acids: CASSPADRPYE. The entire CDR3 reads CASSPADRPYEQYF.